The sequence of this T cell receptor beta chain was determined in a study of T cells in Graves' hyperthyroidism and ophthalmopathy. General study results and limits: Most thyroid clonotypes expanded above 0.001 were also detected in blood.

The table lists this clonotype with many counts. No antigen is known for it. TCR beta CDR3 region amplification was performed from RNA transcripts. First-round RT-PCR of the TCR CDR3 relied on the HTBI primer set. TCRdb ran MiXCR on the multiplex PCR reads and lists one entry per CDR3 protein. The sample has more than 450,000 distinct CDR3 sequences; about 15% are singletons. For the diagnoses, clinical symptoms, serum thyroxine and TRAb, thyroid ultrasound and orbital computed tomography were used. A 10 ml volume of fresh peripheral blood provided the PBMCs. The junction had 1 base not matched to a gene; V was cut back by 2 bases and J by 4 bases. CDR1 MNHEY and CDR2 SVGAGI come from the germline V gene. The CDR3 is 14 amino acids.

This chain uses TRBV6-5 with TRBJ1-1, with TRBD1 identical over 10 bases. The receptor's source is a woman aged 40 to 49 with Graves' hyperthyroidism. Sequenced: blood. This chain's CDR3 is CASSYRDRGTEAFF. In DNA, the CDR3 is TGTGCCAGCAGTTACCGGGACAGGGGCACTGAAGCTTTCTTT.